These T cell receptor beta chains were read from a single sample in a study of cytomegalovirus exposure and HLA in healthy donors. Libraries were prepared by immunoSEQ multiplex PCR; TCRdb keeps only in-frame clonotypes and omits some of them. The sample lists some 150,000 clones, around 79% seen once, with approximately 6% in the top ten. The specimen sequenced was PBMCs. These receptors were taken from a man aged 50 or older in good health and CMV-seropositive. Both conserved end residues are part of each CDR3. Size is omitted from some rows. Given values are once, few, many or a class for expanded clones.

size,J,V,CDR3
.,TRBJ1-6,TRBV9,CASSVGTGSQGPLHF
.,TRBJ2-7,TRBV7-8,CASSLLRGYEQYF
few,TRBJ1-5,TRBV5-6,CASSSWRGLDQPQHF
.,TRBJ1-6,TRBV28,CASRAYLQGAGSPLHF
.,TRBJ1-2,TRBV13,CASSEHFKETGFYGYTF
.,TRBJ1-5,TRBV15,CATSTRNQPQHF
few,TRBJ1-4,TRBV7-9,CASSPTGGNEKLFF
few,TRBJ2-7,TRBV14,CASSPLRGGSGEQYF
.,TRBJ1-5,TRBV27,CASSLRGAGGNQPQHF
.,TRBJ1-1,TRBV27,CASSPTGGLVTEAFF
.,TRBJ2-3,TRBV7-9,CSSSLARLSTDTQYF
.,TRBJ2-5,TRBV6-5,CASRQTSGQETQYF
.,TRBJ2-3,TRBV12-2,CASRLEVFRADTQYF
.,TRBJ1-6,TRBV2,CASSSGTYNSPLHF
.,TRBJ2-5,TRBV11-2,CASSSTGAETQYF
.,TRBJ2-7,TRBV5-4,CASSLETGMSYF
.,TRBJ2-7,TRBV5-6,CASSALGGVGHEQYF
.,TRBJ2-3,TRBV7-9,CASSRTSGSADTQYF
.,TRBJ1-1,TRBV5-1,CASSNTYTEAFF
once,TRBJ1-5,TRBV7-9,CASSLGGELSQPQHF
.,TRBJ2-2,TRBV7-3,CASSLDRNTGELFF
.,TRBJ2-2,TRBV6-1,CAGTSGRTNTGELFF
.,TRBJ1-1,TRBV19,CASSTGYVNTEAFF
.,TRBJ2-7,TRBV28,CASSTSGGAINEQYF